These T cell receptor beta chains were read from a single sample in a study of T cells in Graves' hyperthyroidism and ophthalmopathy. A single record per CDR3 protein comes from TCRdb applying MiXCR to the multiplex PCR reads. The profile shows roughly 570,000 distinct CDR3 sequences, approximately 14% of them singletons. The specimen was blood. These receptors originate from a woman in her 30s with Graves' hyperthyroidism. Each CDR3 is given with its conserved first and last residue. The order of the fields is clone size, D gene, V gene, J gene, CDR3 DNA, CDR3 protein. D genes are given only for firm matches. Clone size, where shown, is once, few, many, or a class for clones that have expanded.

many,-,TRBV4-2,TRBJ1-1,TGTGCCAGCAGCGCGGAAACAGCAAACACTGAAGCTTTCTTT,CASSAETANTEAFF
-,-,TRBV7-9,TRBJ2-7,TGTGCCAGCAGCGCCCAGGGGAAGCCCTACGAGCAGTACTTC,CASSAQGKPYEQYF
few,-,TRBV7-7,TRBJ2-5,TGTGCTAGCAGCTTAGCCGGGACCCGGGAGACCCAGTACTTC,CASSLAGTRETQYF
-,TRBD1,TRBV30,TRBJ2-7,TGTGCCTGGAGTGGGCCCCCGGACAGGGGCGATCGGCAGTACTTC,CAWSGPPDRGDRQYF
-,-,TRBV6-5,TRBJ2-7,TGTGCCAGCAGTTACATTGGGGGCGGGAGATACGAGCAGTACTTC,CASSYIGGGRYEQYF
few,-,TRBV4-1,TRBJ2-7,TGCGCCAGCAGCCCCGTAGGCATCGACGAGCAGTACTTC,CASSPVGIDEQYF
many,-,TRBV15,TRBJ1-1,TGTGCCACCAGCAGTGCACAGGACCCAACACTTGAAGCTTTCTTT,CATSSAQDPTLEAFF
many,-,TRBV12-3/TRBV12-4,TRBJ2-7,TGTGCCAGCAGTCGACAGGGAGGCAACGAGCAGTACTTC,CASSRQGGNEQYF
many,-,TRBV5-1,TRBJ1-1,TGCGCCAGCAGCTGGGCCCCGACCGCCACTGAAGCTTTCTTT,CASSWAPTATEAFF
few,-,TRBV10-3,TRBJ2-1,TGTGCCATCAGTGATGAGGTCTTTTACTCCTACAATGAGCAGTTCTTC,CAISDEVFYSYNEQFF
many,TRBD1,TRBV5-1,TRBJ2-1,TGCGCCAGCAGCTTGGAACAGGGGGGCCGCAATGAGCAGTTCTTC,CASSLEQGGRNEQFF
few,-,TRBV18,TRBJ2-1,TGTGCCAGCTCACCATTCAGAGAAAAAGTCAATGAGCAGTTCTTC,CASSPFREKVNEQFF
many,TRBD1,TRBV7-2,TRBJ1-6,TGTGCCAGCAGCTTAGGCGGTACAGGGGTTTGGTCACCCCTCCACTTT,CASSLGGTGVWSPLHF
many,TRBD1,TRBV7-9,TRBJ2-1,TGTGCCAGCAGCTGGGGACAGGGGATGAATGAGCAGTTCTTC,CASSWGQGMNEQFF
-,-,TRBV4-2,TRBJ2-1,TGTGCCAGCAGCCAAGAATTGACGTACAATGAGCAGTTCTTC,CASSQELTYNEQFF
many,-,TRBV5-1,TRBJ2-7,TGCGCCAGCAGCTTCGGGGGGCCCTACGAGCAGTACTTC,CASSFGGPYEQYF
many,TRBD2,TRBV4-3,TRBJ2-4,TGCGCCAGCAGCCAAGTACTAGCGGGAGGTTTAAACATTCAGTACTTC,CASSQVLAGGLNIQYF
many,-,TRBV18,TRBJ2-5,TGTGCCAGCTCTGGAGAGACCCAGTACTTC,CASSGETQYF
few,-,TRBV7-9,TRBJ1-2,TGTGCCAGCAGCTTAGCGGAGGACTATGGCTACACCTTC,CASSLAEDYGYTF
few,-,TRBV29-1,TRBJ1-1,TGCAGCGCCCAGGTTTCGATGAACACTGAAGCTTTCTTT,CSAQVSMNTEAFF
-,TRBD2,TRBV7-2,TRBJ2-5,TGTGCCAGCAGCAAAATGTCGGTACTAGCGGGAGCGCAAGAGACCCAGTACTTC,CASSKMSVLAGAQETQYF
-,TRBD2,TRBV27,TRBJ2-7,TGTACCAGCAGCTTTGACCGTCCCGAGGGGAGGGTCGCCTACGAGCAGTACTTC,CTSSFDRPEGRVAYEQYF
-,-,TRBV10-3,TRBJ2-6,TGTGCCATCAATAGGGGGGGATATGGGGCCAACGTCCTGACTTTC,CAINRGGYGANVLTF
few,-,TRBV6-1,TRBJ2-7,TGTGCCAGCAGTGAAGATTTCCGGGACGTCTATCCTCACGAGCAGTACTTC,CASSEDFRDVYPHEQYF
many,TRBD1,TRBV20-1,TRBJ2-5,TGCAGTGCTAGTGCTCCGGGACAGGACCGGTATGGGACCCAGTACTTC,CSASAPGQDRYGTQYF
many,TRBD2,TRBV28,TRBJ2-3,TGTGCCAGCAGTTTCCACCCTACTAGCGGGAGCACAGATACGCAGTATTTT,CASSFHPTSGSTDTQYF
many,TRBD1,TRBV20-1,TRBJ2-7,TGCAGTGTGCCGGACAGGGACTCCTACGAGCAGTACTTC,CSVPDRDSYEQYF
many,TRBD2,TRBV2,TRBJ2-2,TGTGCCACCGGGGGGAGGAACACCGGGGAGCTGTTTTTT,CATGGRNTGELFF
-,TRBD1,TRBV7-9,TRBJ1-5,TGTGCCGGCAGCTTAGGGGGCAGGGGGCGGAATCAGCCCCAGCATTTT,CAGSLGGRGRNQPQHF
-,TRBD1,TRBV19,TRBJ1-5,TGTGCCAGTAGTATACTCGGACAGGGAGAGCAGCCCCAGCATTTT,CASSILGQGEQPQHF
few,TRBD2,TRBV20-1,TRBJ2-3,TGCAGTGCCGACGGGGAGGCTAGCGGGAAAAGAGACTCAGATACGCAGTATTTT,CSADGEASGKRDSDTQYF
many,TRBD2,TRBV11-2,TRBJ2-1,TGTGCCAGCAGCTCTTTTCTCTCGGGAGGGCCGTCGAATGAGCAGTTCTTC,CASSSFLSGGPSNEQFF
many,-,TRBV3-1,TRBJ2-1,TGTGCCAGCAGCCAGAGCGGAGGTATATCCTACAATGAGCAGTTCTTC,CASSQSGGISYNEQFF
once,-,TRBV19,TRBJ2-7,TGTGCCAGTAGTATGGTCCCGGGGTACGAGCAGTACTTC,CASSMVPGYEQYF
many,TRBD2,TRBV7-9,TRBJ2-1,TGTGCCAGCAGCTTACTAGCGGGGTGGCATGAGCAGTTCTTC,CASSLLAGWHEQFF
few,-,TRBV27,TRBJ1-2,TGTGCCAGCAGTAAGGGACCCCGGATGGATGGCTACACCTTC,CASSKGPRMDGYTF